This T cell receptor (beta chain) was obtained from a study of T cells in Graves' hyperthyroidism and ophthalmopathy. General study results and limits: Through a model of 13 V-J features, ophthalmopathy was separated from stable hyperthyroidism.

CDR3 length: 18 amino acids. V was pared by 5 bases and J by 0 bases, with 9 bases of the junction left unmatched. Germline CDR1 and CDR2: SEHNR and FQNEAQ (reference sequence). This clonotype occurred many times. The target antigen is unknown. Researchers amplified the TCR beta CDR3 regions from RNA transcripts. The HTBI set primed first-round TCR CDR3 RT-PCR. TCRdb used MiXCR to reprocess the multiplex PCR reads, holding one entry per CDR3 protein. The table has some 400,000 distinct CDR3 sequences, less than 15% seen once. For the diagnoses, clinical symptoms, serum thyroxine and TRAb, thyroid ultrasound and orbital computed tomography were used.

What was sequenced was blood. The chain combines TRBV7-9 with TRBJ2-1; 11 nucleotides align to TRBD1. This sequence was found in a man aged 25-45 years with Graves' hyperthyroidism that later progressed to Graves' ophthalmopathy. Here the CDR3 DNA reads TGTGCCAGCAGCATCTTCCGGGACAGGGGGAGCTCCTACAATGAGCAGTTCTTC. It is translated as CASSIFRDRGSSYNEQFF.